These T cell receptor beta chains were read from a single sample in a study of cytomegalovirus exposure and HLA in healthy donors. Profiled with immunoSEQ multiplex PCR; TCRdb holds only in-frame clones, not every one. The sample shows around 160,000 clones, around 79% of them seen only once. Material for sequencing was PBMCs. The receptors come from a woman between 40 and 50 years old in good health and CMV-seropositive. CDR3s include the opening cysteine and the closing phenylalanine or tryptophan. The D gene is left open where the match is weak. The size entry is marked missing in some rows and otherwise reads once, few, many or a size class.

-	-	TRBV19	TRBJ1-4	CASNRRTGGNEKLFF	TGTGCCAGTAATCGTCGGACGGGGGGTAATGAAAAACTGTTTTTT
-	TRBD2	TRBV5-1	TRBJ2-1	CASASSGSSSYNEQFF	TGCGCCAGTGCCTCTAGCGGGAGTAGCTCCTACAATGAGCAGTTCTTC
once	TRBD2	TRBV9	TRBJ2-6	CASSSGTSGRTGANVLTF	TGTGCCAGCAGCTCCGGGACTAGCGGGAGGACTGGGGCCAACGTCCTGACTTTC
few	-	TRBV7-9	TRBJ2-2	CASSPQGTGELFF	TGTGCCAGCAGCCCACAGGGAACAGGGGAGCTGTTTTTT
-	TRBD1	TRBV7-8	TRBJ2-1	CASSFGQGAYNEQFF	TGTGCCAGCAGCTTTGGACAGGGAGCCTACAATGAGCAGTTCTTC
-	-	TRBV27	TRBJ1-1	CASSFMWGLSPNTEAFF	TGTGCCAGCAGTTTCATGTGGGGACTTTCCCCGAACACTGAAGCTTTCTTT
-	-	TRBV7-2	TRBJ2-7	CASSLDRDIAYEQYF	TGTGCCAGCAGCTTAGATAGGGACATAGCCTACGAGCAGTACTTC
-	-	TRBV7-9	TRBJ1-3	CASSGVSSGNTIYF	TGTGCCAGCTCCGGAGTCAGCTCTGGAAACACCATATATTTT
-	-	TRBV2	TRBJ1-2	CASSGGEGVSGYTF	TGTGCCAGCAGTGGAGGAGAAGGTGTCTCTGGCTACACCTTC
-	-	TRBV6-5	TRBJ1-2	CASRESYRDGGYTF	TGTGCCAGCAGGGAATCCTACAGGGATGGTGGCTACACCTTC
-	-	TRBV7-2	TRBJ2-7	CASSLGRDHSYEQYF	TGTGCCAGCAGCTTAGGGAGAGACCACTCCTACGAGCAGTACTTC
-	TRBD1	TRBV30	TRBJ1-3	CAWSPGGGNAIYF	TGTGCCTGGAGCCCAGGGGGAGGAAACGCCATATATTTT
-	-	TRBV19	TRBJ1-1	CASSIQGKTEAFF	TGTGCCAGTAGTATACAGGGAAAGACTGAAGCTTTCTTT
-	-	TRBV13	TRBJ2-1	CASSFGGSNEQFF	TGTGCCAGCAGCTTCGGGGGTTCAAATGAGCAGTTCTTC
-	TRBD1	TRBV7-9	TRBJ2-5	CASSSTTGTGIEETQYF	TGTGCCAGCAGCTCAACCACCGGGACAGGGATTGAAGAGACCCAGTACTTC
once	-	TRBV5-1	TRBJ1-3	CASSTTGSGNTIYF	TGCGCCAGCAGCACGACAGGATCTGGAAACACCATATATTTT
-	TRBD1	TRBV19	TRBJ2-5	CASKLRDRGPTEQYF	TGTGCCAGCAAACTGAGGGACAGGGGACCTACAGAGCAGTACTTC
-	TRBD1	TRBV29-1	TRBJ2-1	CSGMTGIDEQFF	TGCAGCGGGATGACAGGGATCGATGAGCAGTTCTTC
-	-	TRBV6-5	TRBJ1-1	CASSTAGPTAAFF	TGTGCCAGCAGTACCGCGGGCCCCACCGCAGCTTTCTTT
-	-	TRBV30	TRBJ2-1	CAWFQDGNEQFF	TGTGCCTGGTTCCAGGATGGTAATGAGCAGTTCTTC
-	-	TRBV9	TRBJ2-7	CASSVGQGGGYEQYF	TGTGCCAGCAGCGTAGGACAGGGAGGAGGGTACGAGCAGTACTTC
-	-	TRBV10-3	TRBJ1-3	CAISGTLGNTIYF	TGTGCCATCAGTGGGACACTTGGAAACACCATATATTTT
-	TRBD2	TRBV7-2	TRBJ2-2	CASSLGGVGLGTGELFF	TGTGCCAGCAGTCTGGGAGGGGTTGGTTTAGGGACCGGGGAGCTGTTTTTT
-	-	TRBV18	TRBJ2-5	CASSPTVSAGEQYF	TGTGCCAGCTCACCCACGGTCTCGGCGGGTGAGCAGTACTTC
-	-	TRBV2	TRBJ1-1	CASRNRWTEAFF	TGTGCCAGCAGGAATCGGTGGACTGAAGCTTTCTTT
-	-	TRBV5-1	TRBJ2-3	CASSLARQVAGTDTQYF	TGCGCCAGCAGCTTGGCCCGGCAGGTAGCGGGCACAGATACGCAGTATTTT
few	-	TRBV28	TRBJ2-7	CASSTPGHRTYEQYF	TGTGCCAGCTCCACTCCGGGACATCGCACCTACGAGCAGTACTTC
few	-	TRBV5-4	TRBJ2-1	CASSLEGLRTNNEQFF	TGTGCCAGCAGCTTGGAAGGACTTAGGACTAACAATGAGCAGTTCTTC
-	TRBD2	TRBV7-6	TRBJ2-3	CASSLEAGVPSDTQYF	TGTGCCAGCAGCTTAGAAGCGGGAGTCCCGTCAGATACGCAGTATTTT
-	-	TRBV7-2	TRBJ1-2	CAIGAAGYGYTF	TGTGCCATCGGGGCGGCGGGGTATGGCTACACCTTC
-	TRBD2	TRBV6-6	TRBJ2-7	CASSREGAYEQYF	TGTGCCAGCAGCCGGGAGGGAGCCTACGAGCAGTACTTC
many	-	TRBV6-1	TRBJ1-1	CASSEAGTGRKAFF	TGTGCCAGCAGTGAAGCGGGAACAGGGCGTAAAGCTTTCTTT
-	-	TRBV7-9	TRBJ1-2	CASSFNQDYGYTF	TGTGCCAGCAGCTTCAACCAGGACTATGGCTACACCTTC
few	TRBD1	TRBV5-1	TRBJ1-2	CASSQETGGNYGYTF	TGCGCCAGCAGCCAGGAGACAGGGGGGAACTATGGCTACACCTTC
once	TRBD1	TRBV7-9	TRBJ2-7	CSSSPDPGQGGYEQYF	TGTTCCAGCAGCCCAGACCCGGGACAGGGGGGGTACGAGCAGTACTTC
-	TRBD1	TRBV30	TRBJ1-5	CAWKGQGVFNQPQHF	TGTGCCTGGAAGGGGCAGGGGGTTTTCAATCAGCCCCAGCATTTT
few	TRBD2	TRBV6-5	TRBJ2-3	CASRGLAGADTQYF	TGTGCCAGCAGAGGACTAGCGGGGGCAGATACGCAGTATTTT
-	-	TRBV29-1	TRBJ1-1	CSVGGQNTEAFF	TGCAGCGTTGGGGGACAGAACACTGAAGCTTTCTTT
-	-	TRBV9	TRBJ1-1	CASSVDPTANTEAFF	TGTGCCAGCAGCGTAGACCCTACAGCGAACACTGAAGCTTTCTTT
-	-	TRBV29-1	TRBJ2-5	CSVPARGVGETQYF	TGCAGCGTCCCTGCGCGGGGAGTGGGAGAGACCCAGTACTTC
-	-	TRBV6-1	TRBJ1-4	CASSEALVRTDFNEKLFF	TGTGCCAGCAGTGAAGCGCTAGTGAGGACAGATTTTAATGAAAAACTGTTTTTT
-	TRBD1	TRBV30	TRBJ1-1	CAWRDRGGTEAFF	TGTGCCTGGAGGGACAGGGGGGGCACTGAAGCTTTCTTT
few	TRBD1	TRBV6-1	TRBJ1-2	CASRDRGGYGYTF	TGTGCCAGCCGGGACAGGGGGGGCTATGGCTACACCTTC
-	TRBD1	TRBV9	TRBJ1-2	CASSPGQENYGYTF	TGTGCCAGCAGCCCAGGACAGGAGAACTATGGCTACACCTTC